The 11 T cell receptor beta chains listed next were all sequenced from one sample in a study of Graves' ophthalmopathy and Graves' hyperthyroidism. RNA transcripts provided the template for amplifying TCR beta CDR3 regions. RT-PCR was first run with HTBI primers, then multiplex PCR in a second round. TCRdb redid the calling of the multiplex PCR reads with MiXCR, one entry per CDR3 protein. The repertoire includes hundreds of thousands of distinct CDR3 sequences, about 47% of them detected once, and roughly half sits in the top ten. The sample was peripheral blood. All receptors derive from an adult man with Graves' ophthalmopathy.

This clonotype was seen once. At one end, the junction sequence differs from germline, possibly due to a read error. The rearrangement links TRBV6-1 to TRBJ2-2; 8 bases align to TRBD2. The length of the CDR3 is 15 residues. The germline V gene encodes CDR1 MNHNS and CDR2 SASEGT. CDR3 protein: CASSSAGANTGELVF. The CDR3 nucleotides read TGTGCCAGCAGTTCAGCGGGGGCGAACACCGGGGAGCTGGTTTTT.

The chain couples TRBV14 to TRBJ2-7; D uncertain. Per the germline V gene, CDR1 is SGHDN and CDR2 is FVKESK. The CDR3 is made up of 13 amino acids. Trimming cost V 3 bases and J 3 bases, with 9 bases left between them. The CDR3 loop is CASSHLGGYEQYF. CDR3 nucleotide sequence: TGTGCCAGCAGCCACCTGGGTGGCTACGAGCAGTACTTC.

A word on this clonotype: Its ends do not fully match the called genes, so a read error is possible. The chain joins TRBV10-1 to TRBJ1-6, with 7 bases aligning to TRBD1. CDR1 and CDR2 (germline): WNHNN, SYGVQD (reference sequence). The CDR3 extends over 15 amino acids. The CDR3 bases are TGTGCCAGCACCCTACCACGGGACAGCCATTCACCCCTCCACTTT. It encodes CASTLPRDSHSPLHF.

The V and J genes are TRBV27 and TRBJ2-2, with D perhaps TRBD2 (5 bases). V lost 6 bases, J lost 3 bases, and 8 bases lay in between. Per the germline V gene, CDR1 is MNHEY and CDR2 is SMNVEV (reference sequence). The CDR3 runs 13 residues. In nucleotides, the CDR3 is TGTGCCAGCAGAGAACTAGACACCGGGGAGCTGTTTTTT. Protein product: CASRELDTGELFF.

There are many counts of this clonotype. The chain's CDR3 is CASSLALMAGLSANYGYTF. The CDR3, as DNA: TGTGCCAGCAGCTTAGCGCTAATGGCAGGGTTGAGTGCTAACTATGGCTACACCTTC. The chain links TRBV7-8 to TRBJ1-2, with a weak D call TRBD1 (5 bases). The germline V gene encodes CDR1 SGHVS and CDR2 FQNEAQ. The CDR3 has 19 amino acids. V shed 0 bases and J shed 0 bases, with 20 bases lying between them.

V is TRBV20-1 and J is TRBJ1-2; no clear D. The CDR3 covers 13 residues. CDR1 and CDR2 from the germline V gene are DFQATT and SNEGSKA (reference sequence). CDR3 protein: CSMNRPADYGYTF. CDR3 nucleotides: TGCAGCATGAATCGGCCCGCCGACTATGGCTACACCTTC.

V and J are TRBV12-3 or TRBV12-4 and TRBJ2-5; 10 bases map to TRBD2. V trimming: 5 bases; J trimming: 3 bases; junction bases outside the gene matches: 9. CDR3 length: 16 residues. The CDR3 nucleotides are TGTGCCAGCAGTCTATTCGGGACTAGCGAGGAAGAGACCCAGTACTTC. This encodes CASSLFGTSEEETQYF.

This chain joins TRBV19 and TRBJ1-5, with no clear D. Looked up from germline, CDR1 is LNHDA and CDR2 is SQIVND (reference sequence). The V and J ends lost 3 bases and 4 bases respectively, with 13 bases between them. The CDR3 is 15 residues long. The CDR3 DNA reads TGTGCCAGTAGTATGAGGTTGTCGGAGAATCAGCCCCAGCATTTT. Translated, it gives CASSMRLSENQPQHF.

This clonotype was observed at least ten times. The V gene is TRBV29-1, the J gene TRBJ1-2, with 11 bases fitting TRBD1. Germline CDR1 and CDR2: SQVTM and ANQGSEA. CDR3 length: 16 residues. J gave up 1 base and V 4 bases, and 8 bases lay outside the gene matches. CDR3 coding DNA: TGCAGCGTTGTTGTCCGGACAGGGGGCGGTAACTATGGCTACACCTTC. Translating gives CSVVVRTGGGNYGYTF. The entire variable domain, with the rest obtained from reference TRBV29-1 and TRBJ1-2, is as follows: SAVISQKPSRDICQRGTSLTIQCQVDSQVTMMFWYRQQPGQSLTLIATANQGSEATYESGFVIDKFPISRPNLTFSTLTVSNMSPEDSSIYLCSVVVRTGGGNYGYTFGSGTRLTVV.

The chain recombines TRBV2 with TRBJ2-5; D remains ambiguous. Germline V CDR1 and CDR2: SNHLY, FYNNEI. This CDR3 is 11 amino acids long. V lost 11 bases and J 5 bases, leaving 12 bases between the germline ends. CDR3 loop: CAVEVGETQYF. The CDR3 nucleotides are TGTGCCGTTGAGGTGGGGGAGACCCAGTACTTC.

The sample holds a few counts of this clonotype. The chain recombines TRBV19 with TRBJ1-5, with D unclear. The V gene lost 1 base and the J gene lost 3 bases, with 7 bases spanning the gap. The CDR3 spans 14 residues. The germline gives CDR1 LNHDA, CDR2 SQIVND (reference sequence). The DNA of the CDR3 is TGTGCCAGTAGTATAGGGGCCTACAATCAGCCCCAGCATTTT. This encodes CASSIGAYNQPQHF. Filled out from reference TRBV19 and TRBJ1-5, the complete variable domain reads DGGITQSPKYLFRKEGQNVTLSCEQNLNHDAMYWYRQDPGQGLRLIYYSQIVNDFQKGDIAEGYSVSREKKESFPLTVTSAQKNPTAFYLCASSIGAYNQPQHFGDGTRLSIL.